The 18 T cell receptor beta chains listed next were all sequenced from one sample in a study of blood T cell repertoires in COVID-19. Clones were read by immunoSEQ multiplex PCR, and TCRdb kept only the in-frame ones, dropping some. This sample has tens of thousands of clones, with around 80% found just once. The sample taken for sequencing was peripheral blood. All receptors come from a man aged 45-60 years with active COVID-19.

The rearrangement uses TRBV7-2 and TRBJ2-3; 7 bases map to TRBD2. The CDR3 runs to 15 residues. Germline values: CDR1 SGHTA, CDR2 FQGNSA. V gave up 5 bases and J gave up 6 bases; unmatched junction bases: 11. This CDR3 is CASSPRLRGSDTQYF. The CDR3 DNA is TGTGCCAGCAGCCCACGACTGCGCGGGAGCGATACGCAGTATTTT.

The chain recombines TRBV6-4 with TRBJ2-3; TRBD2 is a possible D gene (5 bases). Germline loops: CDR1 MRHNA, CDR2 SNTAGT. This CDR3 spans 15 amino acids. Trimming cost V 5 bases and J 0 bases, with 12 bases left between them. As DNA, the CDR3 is TGTGCCAGCAGTACCCGAGCGGCTAGCACAGATACGCAGTATTTT. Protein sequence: CASSTRAASTDTQYF.

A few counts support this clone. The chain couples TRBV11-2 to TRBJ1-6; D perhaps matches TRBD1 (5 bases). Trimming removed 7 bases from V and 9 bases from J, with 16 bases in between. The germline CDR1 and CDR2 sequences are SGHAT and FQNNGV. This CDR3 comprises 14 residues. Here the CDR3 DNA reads TGTGCCAGCACCGCCGAGGCAGGGCGTTCACCCCTCCACTTT. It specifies CASTAEAGRSPLHF.

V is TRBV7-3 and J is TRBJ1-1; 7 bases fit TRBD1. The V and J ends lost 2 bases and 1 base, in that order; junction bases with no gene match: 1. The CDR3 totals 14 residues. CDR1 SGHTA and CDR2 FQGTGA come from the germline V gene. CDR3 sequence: CASSLGQANTEAFF. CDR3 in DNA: TGTGCCAGCAGCTTAGGACAGGCGAACACTGAAGCTTTCTTT.

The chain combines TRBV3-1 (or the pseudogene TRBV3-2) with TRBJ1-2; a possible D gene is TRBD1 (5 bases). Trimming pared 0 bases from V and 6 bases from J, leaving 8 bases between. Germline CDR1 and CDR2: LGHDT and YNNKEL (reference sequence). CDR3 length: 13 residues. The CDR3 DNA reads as TGTGCCAGCAGCCAAGATCGCAGGGATGGCTACACCTTC. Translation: CASSQDRRDGYTF.

CDR3 region: CAISEWDRSSPLHF. DNA for the CDR3: TGTGCCATCAGTGAGTGGGACAGAAGTTCACCCCTCCACTTT. V and J are TRBV10-3 and TRBJ1-6, with 7 positions matching TRBD1. This CDR3 spans 14 amino acids. Germline V gives CDR1 ENHRY, CDR2 SYGVKD. The trim removed 1 base at V and 9 bases at J, leaving 3 bases unmatched.

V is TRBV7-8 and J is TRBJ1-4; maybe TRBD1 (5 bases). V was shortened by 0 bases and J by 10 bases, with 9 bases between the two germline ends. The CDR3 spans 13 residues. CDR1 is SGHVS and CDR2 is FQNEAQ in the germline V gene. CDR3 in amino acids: CASSLAQGRKLFF. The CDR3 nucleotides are TGTGCCAGCAGCTTAGCGCAGGGCAGAAAACTGTTTTTT.

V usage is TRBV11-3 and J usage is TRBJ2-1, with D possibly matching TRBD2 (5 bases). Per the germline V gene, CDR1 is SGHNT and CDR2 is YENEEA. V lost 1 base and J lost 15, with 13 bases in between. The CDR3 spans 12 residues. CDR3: CASSLVSGGLFF. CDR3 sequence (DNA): TGTGCCAGCAGCTTAGTGTCTGGAGGACTGTTCTTC.

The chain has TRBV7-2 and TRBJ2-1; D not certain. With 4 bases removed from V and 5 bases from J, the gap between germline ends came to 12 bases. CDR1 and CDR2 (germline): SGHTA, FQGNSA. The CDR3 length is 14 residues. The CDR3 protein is CASSYQVSDNEQFF. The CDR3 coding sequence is TGTGCCAGCAGCTATCAGGTGTCCGACAATGAGCAGTTCTTC. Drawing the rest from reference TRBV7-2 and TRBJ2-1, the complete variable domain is GAGVSQSPSNKVTEKGKDVELRCDPISGHTALYWYRQSLGQGLEFLIYFQGNSAPDKSGLPSDRFSAERTGGSVSTLTIQRTQQEDSAVYLCASSYQVSDNEQFFGPGTRLTVL.

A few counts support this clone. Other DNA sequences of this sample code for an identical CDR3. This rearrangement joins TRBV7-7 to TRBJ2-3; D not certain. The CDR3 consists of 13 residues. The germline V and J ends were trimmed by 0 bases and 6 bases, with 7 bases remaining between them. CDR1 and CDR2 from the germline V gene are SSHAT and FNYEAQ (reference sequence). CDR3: CASSLAQEDTQYF. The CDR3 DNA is TGTGCCAGCAGCTTAGCGCAAGAGGATACGCAGTATTTT.

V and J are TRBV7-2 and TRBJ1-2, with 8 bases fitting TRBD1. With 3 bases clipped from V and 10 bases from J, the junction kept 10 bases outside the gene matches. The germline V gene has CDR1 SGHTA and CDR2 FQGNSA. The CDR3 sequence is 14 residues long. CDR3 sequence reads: CASSFTGGILDYTF. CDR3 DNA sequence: TGTGCCAGCAGCTTCACAGGGGGGATCCTTGACTACACCTTC.

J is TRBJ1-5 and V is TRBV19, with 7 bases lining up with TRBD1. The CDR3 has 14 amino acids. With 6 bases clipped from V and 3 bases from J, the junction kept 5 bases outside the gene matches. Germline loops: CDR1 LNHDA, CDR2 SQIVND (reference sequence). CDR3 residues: CASRPGQYNQPQHF. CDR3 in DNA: TGTGCCAGTAGGCCGGGACAGTACAATCAGCCCCAGCATTTT. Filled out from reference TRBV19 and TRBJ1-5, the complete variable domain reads DGGITQSPKYLFRKEGQNVTLSCEQNLNHDAMYWYRQDPGQGLRLIYYSQIVNDFQKGDIAEGYSVSREKKESFPLTVTSAQKNPTAFYLCASRPGQYNQPQHFGDGTRLSIL.

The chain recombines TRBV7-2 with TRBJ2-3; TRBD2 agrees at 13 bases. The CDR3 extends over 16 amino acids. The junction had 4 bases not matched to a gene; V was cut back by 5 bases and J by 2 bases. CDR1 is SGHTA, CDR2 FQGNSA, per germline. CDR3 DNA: TGTGCCAGCAGCACGGGACTAGCGGGGCCCACAGATACGCAGTATTTT. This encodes CASSTGLAGPTDTQYF.

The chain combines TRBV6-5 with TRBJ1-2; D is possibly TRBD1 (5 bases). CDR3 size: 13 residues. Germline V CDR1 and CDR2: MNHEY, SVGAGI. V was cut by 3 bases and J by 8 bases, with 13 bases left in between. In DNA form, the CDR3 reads TGTGCCAGCAGTTATGGGGATAGGGGCGGCTACACCTTC. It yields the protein CASSYGDRGGYTF.

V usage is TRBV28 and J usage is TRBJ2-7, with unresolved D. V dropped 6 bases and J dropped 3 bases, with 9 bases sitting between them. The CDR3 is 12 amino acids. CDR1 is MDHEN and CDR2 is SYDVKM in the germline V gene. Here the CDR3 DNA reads TGTGCCAGCAGCCTATCGGGCTACGAGCAGTACTTC. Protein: CASSLSGYEQYF.

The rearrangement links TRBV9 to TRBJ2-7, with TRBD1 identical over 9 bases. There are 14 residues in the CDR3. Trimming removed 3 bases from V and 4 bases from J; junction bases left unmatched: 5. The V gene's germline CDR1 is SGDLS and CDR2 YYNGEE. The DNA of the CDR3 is TGTGCCAGCAGCGCCCGGGACAGGGAATACGAGCAGTACTTC. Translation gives CASSARDREYEQYF.

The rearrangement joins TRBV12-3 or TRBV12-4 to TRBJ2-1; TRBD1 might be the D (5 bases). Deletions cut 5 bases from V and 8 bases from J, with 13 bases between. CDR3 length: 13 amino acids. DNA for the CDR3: TGTGCCAGCAGTCTTTCTCAGGGTTATGAGCAGTTCTTC. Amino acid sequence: CASSLSQGYEQFF.

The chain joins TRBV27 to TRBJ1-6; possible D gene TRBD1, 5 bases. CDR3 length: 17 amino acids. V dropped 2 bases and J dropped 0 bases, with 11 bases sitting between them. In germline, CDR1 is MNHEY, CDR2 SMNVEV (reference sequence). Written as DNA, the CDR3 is TGTGCCAGCAGTTTACGAGGAGGGGTCTCCTATAATTCACCCCTCCACTTT. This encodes CASSLRGGVSYNSPLHF.